The next 27 T cell receptor beta chains were all read from a single sample in a study of breast tumors, draining lymph nodes, adjacent tissues. TCRdb fed the multiplex PCR reads into MiXCR, producing one record per CDR3 protein. The repertoire holds 70,000 or so distinct CDR3 sequences, with around two fifths as singletons. The sequenced material came from breast tumor tissue. The receptors were sampled from a female donor with breast cancer. Some clones in this sample may be carry-over from other donors' samples.

This clonotype has at least ten counts. The chain joins TRBV2 to TRBJ2-6; 7 positions match TRBD1. The CDR3 is 16 amino acids. The junction had 8 bases not matched to a gene; V was cut back by 8 bases and J by 1 base. Germline V gives CDR1 SNHLY, CDR2 FYNNEI. CDR3 nucleotides: TGTGCCAGCGGACGACAGGGCCAGTCTGGGGCCAACGTCCTGACTTTC. This encodes CASGRQGQSGANVLTF. Filled out from reference TRBV2 and TRBJ2-6, the complete variable domain reads EPEVTQTPSHQVTQMGQEVILRCVPISNHLYFYWYRQILGQKVEFLVSFYNNEISEKSEIFDDQFSVERPDGSNFTLKIRSTKLEDSAMYFCASGRQGQSGANVLTFGAGSRLTVL.

This clonotype has at least ten counts. A much larger clone lies one base from this, so it may be a read error. Lacking the conserved final phenylalanine or tryptophan, this CDR3 likely reflects a read error. The rearrangement links TRBV7-2 to TRBJ2-5, with D tentatively TRBD1 or TRBD2 (6 bases each). Germline loops: CDR1 SGHTA, CDR2 FQGNSA. This CDR3 has 16 amino acids. V gave up 2 bases and J gave up 0 bases, with 13 bases separating them. The CDR3 nucleotides read TGTGCCAGCAGCTTACCCTGGGGGGACAACCAAGAGACCCAGTACCTC. Translation gives CASSLPWGDNQETQYL.

The chain recombines TRBV10-1 with TRBJ2-2, with 7 bases lining up with TRBD2. There are 14 residues in the CDR3. Germline V gene data show CDR1 as WNHNN and CDR2 as SYGVQD (reference sequence). Germline trimming cut 6 bases from V and 3 bases from J; bases unmatched to any gene: 4. The CDR3 sequence: CASRPGGYTGELFF. CDR3 DNA sequence: TGCGCCAGCAGGCCGGGAGGATACACCGGGGAGCTGTTTTTT.

Comment on this clonotype: Relative to the germline gene, one junction end is altered; a read error may explain this. The gene calls are TRBV24-1 and TRBJ2-5; the match to TRBD1 covers 8 bases. The V gene's germline CDR1 is KGHDR and CDR2 SFDVKD. The CDR3 loop spans 14 amino acids. CDR3 bases: TGTGCCACCAGTGATGACAGGGGTCAAGAGACCCAGTGCTTC. Encoded protein: CATSDDRGQETQCF.

A few counts support this clonotype. The chain carries TRBV20-1 and TRBJ2-1, with 8 positions matching TRBD2. V gave up 5 bases and J gave up 6 bases; unmatched junction bases: 12. The CDR3 is made up of 15 amino acids. The germline gives CDR1 DFQATT, CDR2 SNEGSKA (reference sequence). CDR3 region: CSADGRASGSNEQFF. CDR3 bases: TGCAGTGCTGATGGTAGGGCTAGCGGGTCCAATGAGCAGTTCTTC.

This clonotype occurred many times. The V call is TRBV29-1, the J call TRBJ1-2; TRBD1 matches 7 bases. Germline V gene data show CDR1 as SQVTM and CDR2 as ANQGSEA. CDR3 size: 13 residues. V was pared by 4 bases and J by 0 bases, with 2 bases of the junction left unmatched. The CDR3 spells CSVGTGSNYGYTF. In DNA, the CDR3 is TGCAGCGTTGGGACAGGATCTAACTATGGCTACACCTTC.

The chain joins TRBV7-9 to TRBJ1-6, with D uncertain. The germline V gene has CDR1 SEHNR and CDR2 FQNEAQ (reference sequence). V gave up 5 bases and J gave up 0 bases, with 17 bases separating them. This CDR3 is built from 18 residues. The CDR3 loop reads CASSPSTSGSSYNSPLHF. The CDR3 DNA sequence: TGTGCCAGCAGCCCCTCGACTAGCGGGAGCTCCTATAATTCACCCCTCCACTTT.

This clonotype was detected only a few times. This may arise from a read error, as a much more abundant clone is one base away. The genes are TRBV9 and TRBJ1-2; D is possibly TRBD1 (5 bases). The CDR3 runs to 15 residues. Per germline, CDR1 SGDLS and CDR2 YYNGEE. CDR3: CASSPRPWGVIGSTF. For the CDR3, the DNA is TGTGCCAGCAGCCCGCGGCCATGGGGGGTTATTGGCTCCACCTTC.

The rearrangement links TRBV29-1 to TRBJ1-4, with D perhaps matching TRBD1 (6 bases). The germline V gene encodes CDR1 SQVTM and CDR2 ANQGSEA. V was clipped by 1 base and J by 6 bases, with 15 bases between them. This CDR3 spans 15 amino acids. The CDR3 DNA sequence: TGCAGCGTTGAAGTAGCGGGGGGGCGGTATGAAAAACTGTTTTTT. Amino acids: CSVEVAGGRYEKLFF.

The sample holds many counts of this clonotype. This chain links TRBV11-2 with TRBJ2-7, with D perhaps matching TRBD2 (7 bases). Germline V CDR1 and CDR2: SGHAT, FQNNGV. The length of the CDR3 is 16 residues. Trimming left V 6 bases short and J 6 bases short, with 24 bases between. The CDR3 DNA follows: TGTGCCAGCAGGCCAGACGTAAGGGGGGGGGTCTCCGAGCAGTACTTC. It specifies CASRPDVRGGVSEQYF.

This chain uses TRBV6-1 with TRBJ2-3; TRBD2 agrees at 8 bases. V lost 5 bases and J lost 0; bases outside the gene matches: 7. The CDR3 sequence is 16 residues long. Germline loops: CDR1 MNHNS, CDR2 SASEGT. The CDR3 loop reads CASSPSGGSSTDTQYF. DNA of the CDR3: TGTGCCAGCAGTCCGAGCGGGGGATCTAGCACAGATACGCAGTATTTT.

This clonotype was counted only a few times. CDR3 nucleotides: TGCAGTGCGCTCAAGCGGGACGCCGGCTCTGGAAACACCTTC. Its translation is CSALKRDAGSGNTF. V usage is TRBV20-1 and J usage is TRBJ1-2, with D possibly being TRBD1 (5 bases). The CDR3 has 14 residues. Germline V gives CDR1 DFQATT, CDR2 SNEGSKA (reference sequence). V was trimmed by 6 bases and J by 12 bases, leaving 26 bases between them.

The sample holds many counts of this clonotype. The gene calls are TRBV28 and TRBJ2-1; TRBD2 matches 9 bases. V shed 5 bases and J 5 bases; nucleotides not matched to a gene: 10. This CDR3 is 16 amino acids long. CDR1 is MDHEN, CDR2 SYDVKM, per germline. The CDR3 region has the DNA TGTGCCAGCAGTCCTGCCGGAGCGGGAGGAAACAATGAGCAGTTCTTC. Translation gives CASSPAGAGGNNEQFF.

As regards this clonotype: A much larger clone lies one base from this, so it may be a read error. The chain uses TRBV18 and TRBJ2-1; D perhaps matches TRBD2 (6 bases). Germline V gives CDR1 KGHSH, CDR2 LQKENI. Trimming took off 1 base at V and 8 bases at J, with 12 bases between the two ends. The CDR3 is 14 residues long. CDR3 in amino acids: CASSPRGGNDEQFF. The CDR3 nucleotides read TGTGCCAGCTCACCACGGGGCGGGAACGATGAGCAGTTCTTC.

There are many counts of this clonotype. This chain uses TRBV7-2 with TRBJ2-3; D uncertain. Trimming stripped 3 bases from V and 2 bases from J, with 6 bases between. Germline lookup yields CDR1 SGHTA and CDR2 FQGNSA. The CDR3 sequence is 13 residues long. DNA of the CDR3: TGTGCCAGCAGCTTTTCGGCCACAGATACGCAGTATTTT. Residues: CASSFSATDTQYF.

The chain is built from TRBV13 and TRBJ2-1, with TRBD2 matching 8 bases. Germline-derived CDR1 and CDR2 are PRHDT and FYEKMQ (reference sequence). This CDR3 comprises 15 residues. Losses at the gene ends were 2 bases for V and 5 bases for J; bases not matched to a gene: 5. This CDR3 is CASSLLGGVDNEQFF. The CDR3 coding sequence is TGTGCCAGCAGCTTACTCGGGGGGGTTGACAATGAGCAGTTCTTC.

The chain couples TRBV13 to TRBJ1-2; tentatively, D is TRBD1 (5 bases). CDR3 length equals 18 residues. Germline lookup yields CDR1 PRHDT and CDR2 FYEKMQ (reference sequence). V lost 4 bases and J lost 2, with 23 bases in between. The CDR3 DNA sequence: TGTGCCAGCAGCTATCGACAGACCGGGGTCCCCTTGAACTATGGCTACACCTTC. This sequence encodes CASSYRQTGVPLNYGYTF.

In its sample, this clonotype was seen many times. The rearrangement joins TRBV6-6 to TRBJ2-1, with D maybe TRBD2 (6 bases). V lost 7 bases, J lost 0 bases, and 10 bases lay in between. Germline assignment: CDR1 MNHNY and CDR2 SVGAGI (reference sequence). The length of the CDR3 is 14 residues. The CDR3 loop reads CASTHGSSYNEQFF. The CDR3 bases are TGTGCCAGCACGCACGGGAGCTCCTACAATGAGCAGTTCTTC.

This clonotype was detected many times. The chain uses TRBV5-5 and TRBJ2-7; 7 bases agree with TRBD2. Trimming at V came to 5 bases and at J to 4 bases, leaving 12 bases not matched to a gene. The CDR3 loop spans 15 amino acids. Germline CDR1 SGHKS, CDR2 YYEKEE (reference sequence). CDR3 sequence reads: CASRSWTSLRYEQYF. In DNA form, the CDR3 reads TGTGCCAGCAGAAGTTGGACTAGTCTCCGATACGAGCAGTACTTC. Supplemented by reference TRBV5-5 and TRBJ2-7, the full variable domain reads DAGVTQSPTHLIKTRGQQVTLRCSPISGHKSVSWYQQVLGQGPQFIFQYYEKEERGRGNFPDRFSARQFPNYSSELNVNALLLGDSALYLCASRSWTSLRYEQYFGPGTRLTVT.

By share of the sample, this clonotype is medium-sized. V and J are TRBV19 and TRBJ1-6; 9 bases agree with TRBD1. Germline V gene lookup returns CDR1 LNHDA and CDR2 SQIVND (reference sequence). The V segment lost 6 bases and the J segment 9 bases; nucleotides outside the gene matches: 6. The CDR3 sequence is 14 residues long. The CDR3 spells CASSIQGAASPLHF. CDR3 DNA: TGTGCCAGTAGCATACAGGGGGCGGCTTCACCCCTCCACTTT.

The chain combines TRBV7-3 with TRBJ1-2; TRBD1 is a possible D gene (5 bases). CDR1 and CDR2 (germline): SGHTA, FQGTGA. The CDR3 is 14 amino acids. V was shortened by 1 base and J by 8 bases, with 14 bases between the two germline ends. CDR3 protein: CASSLRGRDEGYTF. In DNA, the CDR3 is TGTGCCAGCAGCTTAAGGGGCAGGGACGAGGGCTACACCTTC. The entire variable domain, with the rest obtained from reference TRBV7-3 and TRBJ1-2, is as follows: GAGVSQTPSNKVTEKGKYVELRCDPISGHTALYWYRQSLGQGPEFLIYFQGTGAADDSGLPNDRFFAVRPEGSVSTLKIQRTERGDSAVYLCASSLRGRDEGYTFGSGTRLTVV.

This clonotype has just a few counts. The chain combines TRBV6-5 with TRBJ1-1; D not resolved. The V end lost 1 base, the J end lost 3 bases, and 12 bases lay between the germline ends. The germline V gene has CDR1 MNHEY and CDR2 SVGAGI. The CDR3 covers 15 residues. CDR3 in DNA: TGTGCCAGCAGTTACTTCTTAATACCATACACTGAAGCTTTCTTT. Translated, it gives CASSYFLIPYTEAFF.

This clonotype was detected many times. The chain joins TRBV20-1 to TRBJ2-1; 8 bases fit TRBD1. Per germline, CDR1 DFQATT and CDR2 SNEGSKA (reference sequence). Trimming at V came to 5 bases and at J to 0 bases, leaving 12 bases not matched to a gene. The CDR3 extends over 17 amino acids. CDR3 in DNA: TGCAGTGCTGAGGCACAGGGGGGCCTTCGCTCCTACAATGAGCAGTTCTTC. It specifies CSAEAQGGLRSYNEQFF.

At least ten counts were recorded for this clonotype. CDR3 residues: CASSPNPGTGNGEQYF. CDR3 bases: TGTGCCAGCAGCCCAAATCCCGGGACAGGGAATGGGGAGCAGTACTTC. This chain joins TRBV7-6 and TRBJ2-7; the match to TRBD1 covers 9 bases. The J segment lost 7 bases and the V segment lost 5 bases, leaving 15 bases of the junction unmatched. Per the germline V gene, CDR1 is SGHVS and CDR2 is FNYEAQ. This CDR3 region has 16 residues.

This chain joins TRBV2 and TRBJ2-1; the match to TRBD2 covers 7 bases. The CDR3 is 14 amino acids. V gave up 4 bases and J gave up 3 bases; unmatched junction bases: 3. Germline V gene sequence: CDR1 SNHLY, CDR2 FYNNEI. DNA for the CDR3: TGTGCCAGCAGTGGACTAGCTTACTACAATGAGCAGTTCTTC. It translates to CASSGLAYYNEQFF.

This clonotype was detected many times. The chain recombines TRBV11-2 with TRBJ1-4; D is possibly TRBD1 (6 bases). CDR1 is SGHAT, CDR2 FQNNGV, per germline. This CDR3 has 16 amino acids. Trimming removed 1 base from V and 8 bases from J, with 17 bases in between. The CDR3 nucleotides read TGTGCCAGCAGCTTAGCGGGGGGGCCTCGGGGAGAAAAACTGTTTTTT. Translation gives CASSLAGGPRGEKLFF.

In its sample, this clonotype was seen many times. This chain joins TRBV9 and TRBJ1-6; D unclear. Looked up from germline, CDR1 is SGDLS and CDR2 is YYNGEE. V lost 2 bases, J lost 7 bases, and 7 bases lay in between. The length of the CDR3 is 13 residues. In DNA, the CDR3 is TGTGCCAGCAGCGTGACGGAAAATTCACCCCTCCACTTT. Amino acid sequence: CASSVTENSPLHF.